The 18 T cell receptor beta chains below were found in one sample sequenced in a study of post-analysis software for immune sequencing data. Study results and limitations: Patients carried a handful of TRBV segments more frequently than controls did, and TRBV5-6, TRBV5-1 and TRBV20-1 were among them.

Included in the TCR beta cDNA libraries were unique molecular identifiers. Each CDR3 protein is one row after TCRdb ran MiXCR on the PCR reads. The repertoire holds 600,000 to 700,000 distinct CDR3 sequences, 55% to 70% seen once, with 10% to 12% in the top ten. Their antigens remain unidentified. The sample was blood. All receptors derive from a girl aged 2-10 years with multiple sclerosis.

This chain links TRBV20-1 with TRBJ2-7; maybe TRBD2 (6 bases). The CDR3 spans 14 residues. V lost 1 base to trimming and J lost 0 bases, with 10 bases between them. CDR1 and CDR2 from the germline V gene are DFQATT and SNEGSKA (reference sequence). Here the CDR3 reads CSARAPAGSYEQYF. CDR3 nucleotide sequence: TGCAGTGCTAGAGCACCAGCGGGCTCCTACGAGCAGTACTTC.

This clonotype appeared a single time. V and J are TRBV20-1 and TRBJ2-3; D may be TRBD2 (6 bases). Germline assignment: CDR1 DFQATT and CDR2 SNEGSKA (reference sequence). Between the trimmed V and J ends, which lost 6 bases and 6 bases, there was a span of 16 bases. The CDR3 totals 13 residues. The CDR3 DNA reads as TGCAGTGCCACGGGGGAAAACACGGATACGCAGTATTTT. Its translation: CSATGENTDTQYF.

The V call is TRBV7-2, the J call TRBJ2-1; 8 nucleotides line up with TRBD1. The trim removed 5 bases at V and 7 bases at J, leaving 13 bases unmatched. This CDR3 has 16 residues. Germline V gene sequence: CDR1 SGHTA, CDR2 FQGNSA. The CDR3 sequence: CASSLRTGTGRNEQFF. The DNA of the CDR3 is TGTGCCAGCAGCCTTCGCACCGGGACAGGAAGGAATGAGCAGTTCTTC.

This clonotype has just one count. The V gene is TRBV13, the J gene TRBJ2-1; TRBD1 agrees at 7 bases. The last part of the DNA fits TRBJ2-7 better; the J call may be wrong. This CDR3 has 15 amino acids. Germline assignment: CDR1 PRHDT and CDR2 FYEKMQ (reference sequence). The CDR3 reads CASSLGRRQGHEQYF. The CDR3 DNA reads as TGTGCCAGCAGCTTAGGGAGGAGACAGGGCCACGAGCAGTACTTC.

V gene TRBV20-1 combines with J gene TRBJ2-3; TRBD2 agrees at 9 bases. The CDR3 length is 15 residues. Germline V lookup: CDR1 DFQATT, CDR2 SNEGSKA (reference sequence). V lost 0 bases to trimming and J lost 4 bases; unmatched junction nucleotides: 5. The CDR3 DNA is TGCAGTGCTAGAGACGGCGGGAGGGGCGCAGATACGCAGTATTTT. This encodes CSARDGGRGADTQYF.

This chain uses TRBV20-1 with TRBJ1-4; D gene uncertain. The CDR3 runs 14 residues. The ends were cut back, 3 bases at V and 0 bases at J, with 8 bases in the middle. Germline lookup yields CDR1 DFQATT and CDR2 SNEGSKA (reference sequence). The CDR3 coding sequence is TGCAGTGCTAGGGGTGTAGCAACTAATGAAAAACTGTTTTTT. Translating gives CSARGVATNEKLFF.

This clonotype was counted a few times. The genes are TRBV5-1 and TRBJ2-3, with TRBD1 matching over 9 bases. CDR3 length equals 15 residues. Germline-derived CDR1 and CDR2 are SGHRS and YFSETQ. V shed 3 bases and J 6 bases; nucleotides not matched to a gene: 8. In DNA, the CDR3 is TGCGCCAGCAGCTGGACGGGACAGGGTACTGATACGCAGTATTTT. Translating gives CASSWTGQGTDTQYF. The whole variable domain, remainder taken from reference TRBV5-1 and TRBJ2-3, is KAGVTQTPRYLIKTRGQQVTLSCSPISGHRSVSWYQQTPGQGLQFLFEYFSETQRNKGNFPGRFSGRQFSNSRSEMNVSTLELGDSALYLCASSWTGQGTDTQYFGPGTRLTVL.

In its sample, this clonotype was seen a few times. The V call is TRBV25-1, the J call TRBJ2-7; maybe TRBD1 (6 bases). In germline, CDR1 is MGHDK, CDR2 SYGVNS. This CDR3 is built from 14 residues. V lost 2 bases and J 4 bases, leaving 12 bases between the germline ends. The CDR3 here is CASSENTGRYEQYF. The CDR3 DNA follows: TGTGCCAGCAGTGAAAATACAGGGCGGTACGAGCAGTACTTC.

The V call is TRBV7-8, the J call TRBJ1-2, with D possibly matching TRBD1 (5 bases). Germline CDR1 SGHVS, CDR2 FQNEAQ. V lost 5 bases to trimming and J lost 3 bases, with 16 bases between them. The CDR3 sequence is 15 residues long. The CDR3 nucleotides are TGTGCCAGCAGCCCGGGGCCTCCTGAGGACTATGGCTACACCTTC. Protein: CASSPGPPEDYGYTF.

The chain combines TRBV5-1 with TRBJ2-5, with TRBD2 matching over 7 bases. The length of the CDR3 is 16 residues. The V segment lost 0 bases and the J segment 2 bases; nucleotides outside the gene matches: 7. CDR1 is SGHRS, CDR2 YFSETQ, per germline. The CDR3 loop reads CASSLALAGEQETQYF. In nucleotides, the CDR3 is TGCGCCAGCAGCTTGGCCCTGGCGGGGGAACAAGAGACCCAGTACTTC.

The CDR3 DNA reads as TGTGCCAGCAGCCAAGATGCGCGGGAGTCCTACGAGCAGTACTTC. Protein sequence: CASSQDARESYEQYF. The V and J genes are TRBV4-2 and TRBJ2-7, with 7 bases lining up with TRBD2. The junction had 3 bases not matched to a gene; V was cut back by 0 bases and J by 1 base. Germline CDR1 reads LGHNA; CDR2 reads YNFKEQ. The CDR3 consists of 15 residues.

In DNA form, the CDR3 reads TGTGCCAGCAGACCACGTGGGCGTGAGGAGACCCAGTACTTC. Translating gives CASRPRGREETQYF. V usage is TRBV6-2 or TRBV6-3 and J usage is TRBJ2-7; D gene unclear. The closer fit of TRBJ2-5 to the DNA end suggests the J call may be wrong. The CDR3 length is 14 residues. Germline V gene lookup returns CDR1 MNHEY and CDR2 SVGEGT.

About this clonotype itself: Relative to the germline gene, one junction end is altered; a read error may explain this. The chain employs TRBV7-3 and TRBJ2-3, with TRBD2 as a possible D gene (5 bases). The CDR3 covers 14 residues. The germline V gene has CDR1 SGHTA and CDR2 FQGTGA. CDR3 bases: TGTGCCAGCAGCGTAACTAGAGACACAGATACGCAGTATTTT. Translation: CASSVTRDTDTQYF.

As concerns this clonotype: At one of its ends the junction is not consistent with the germline gene, which may arise from a read error. V gene TRBV7-9 combines with J gene TRBJ2-4; D remains ambiguous. CDR3 length: 14 amino acids. From germline, CDR1 is SEHNR and CDR2 FQNEAQ (reference sequence). CDR3 sequence reads: CVSSSQLAKNIQYF. The DNA of the CDR3 is TGTGTCAGCAGCTCACAGCTAGCCAAAAACATTCAGTACTTC.

This chain links TRBV7-8 with TRBJ2-7; 7 bases align to TRBD2. Germline V gene sequence: CDR1 SGHVS, CDR2 FQNEAQ. The CDR3 spans 13 residues. With 1 base clipped from V and 6 bases from J, the junction kept 3 bases outside the gene matches. The CDR3 region has the DNA TGTGCCAGCAGCTTAGGCCGCGGGAGCGAGCAGTACTTC. Its translation: CASSLGRGSEQYF.

This clonotype was observed a few times. This chain joins TRBV6-5 and TRBJ2-3; TRBD2 aligns across 7 bases. The germline CDR1 and CDR2 sequences are MNHEY and SVGAGI. V lost 2 bases to trimming and J lost 4 bases; unmatched junction nucleotides: 6. The CDR3 loop spans 15 amino acids. DNA for the CDR3: TGTGCCAGCAGTTACAGCCTCGGGAGGCCAGATACGCAGTATTTT. It is translated as CASSYSLGRPDTQYF.

This chain links TRBV6-2 or TRBV6-3 with TRBJ2-5, with D possibly matching TRBD2 (5 bases). The CDR3 has 15 residues. Trimming took 5 bases from V and 5 from J, leaving 18 bases between them. Germline-derived CDR1 and CDR2 are MNHEY and SVGEGT. The DNA of the CDR3 is TGTGCCAGCAGTGGGCTGTTCCGGGATTCGGAGACCCAGTACTTC. Amino acid sequence: CASSGLFRDSETQYF.

Here the CDR3 reads CSVYIREGEQYF. CDR3 in DNA: TGCAGCGTTTATATCAGGGAAGGAGAGCAGTACTTC. The chain is built from TRBV29-1 and TRBJ2-1; D possibly corresponds to TRBD1 (5 bases). The end of the DNA aligns better with TRBJ2-7, so the J call may be wrong. Germline values: CDR1 SQVTM, CDR2 ANQGSEA. CDR3 size: 12 residues.